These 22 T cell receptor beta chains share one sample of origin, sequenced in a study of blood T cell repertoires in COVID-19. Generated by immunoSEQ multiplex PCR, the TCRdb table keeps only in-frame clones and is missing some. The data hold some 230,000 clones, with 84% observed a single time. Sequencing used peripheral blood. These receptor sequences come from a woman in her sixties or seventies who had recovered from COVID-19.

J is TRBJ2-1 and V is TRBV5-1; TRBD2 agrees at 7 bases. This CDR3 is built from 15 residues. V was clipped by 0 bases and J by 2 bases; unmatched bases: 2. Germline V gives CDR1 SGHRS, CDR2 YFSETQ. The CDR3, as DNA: TGCGCCAGCAGCTTGGATACTAGCGCCTACAATGAGCAGTTCTTC. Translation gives CASSLDTSAYNEQFF.

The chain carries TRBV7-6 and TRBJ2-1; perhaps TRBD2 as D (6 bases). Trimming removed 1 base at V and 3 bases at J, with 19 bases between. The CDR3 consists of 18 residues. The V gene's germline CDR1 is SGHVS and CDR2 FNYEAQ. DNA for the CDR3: TGTGCCAGCAGCTTAGGGGCCCGCCGACTAGGATTCTACAATGAGCAGTTCTTC. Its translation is CASSLGARRLGFYNEQFF.

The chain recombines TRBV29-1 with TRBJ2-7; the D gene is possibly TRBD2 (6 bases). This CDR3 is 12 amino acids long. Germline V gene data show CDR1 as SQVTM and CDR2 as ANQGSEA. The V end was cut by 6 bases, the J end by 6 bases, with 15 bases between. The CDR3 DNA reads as TGCAGCGTAAGGACTAACAGCGGCGAGCAGTACTTC. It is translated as CSVRTNSGEQYF.

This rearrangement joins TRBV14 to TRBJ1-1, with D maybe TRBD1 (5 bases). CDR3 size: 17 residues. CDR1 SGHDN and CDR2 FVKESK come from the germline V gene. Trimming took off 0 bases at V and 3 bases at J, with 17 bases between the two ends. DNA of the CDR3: TGTGCCAGCAGCCAAGATCTTATGGGGGGTATTGACACTGAAGCTTTCTTT. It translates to CASSQDLMGGIDTEAFF.

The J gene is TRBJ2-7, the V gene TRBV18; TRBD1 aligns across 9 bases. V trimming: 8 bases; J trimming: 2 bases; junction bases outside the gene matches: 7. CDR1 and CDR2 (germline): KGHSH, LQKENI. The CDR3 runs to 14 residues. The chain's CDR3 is CASLAGQGPYEQYF. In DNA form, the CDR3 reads TGTGCCAGCCTCGCCGGACAGGGGCCCTACGAGCAGTACTTC. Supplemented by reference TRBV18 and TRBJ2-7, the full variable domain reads NAGVMQNPRHLVRRRGQEARLRCSPMKGHSHVYWYRQLPEEGLKFMVYLQKENIIDESGMPKERFSAEFPKEGPSILRIQQVVRGDSAAYFCASLAGQGPYEQYFGPGTRLTVT.

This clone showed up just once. CDR3 bases: TGTGCCAGCAGCGGGGGACTAGCGGGGCCCTACAATGAGCAGTTCTTC. Translation: CASSGGLAGPYNEQFF. The chain joins TRBV9 to TRBJ2-1; 13 bases match TRBD2. CDR3 length: 16 amino acids. Germline V gives CDR1 SGDLS, CDR2 YYNGEE. Germline trimming cut 3 bases from V and 2 bases from J; bases unmatched to any gene: 2. The whole variable domain, remainder taken from reference TRBV9 and TRBJ2-1, is DSGVTQTPKHLITATGQRVTLRCSPRSGDLSVYWYQQSLDQGLQFLIQYYNGEERAKGNILERFSAQQFPDLHSELNLSSLELGDSALYFCASSGGLAGPYNEQFFGPGTRLTVL.

CDR3 sequence reads: CASSDQGGQMAEAFF. CDR3 in DNA: TGTGCCAGCAGCGACCAAGGTGGACAGATGGCTGAAGCTTTCTTT. V and J are TRBV7-9 and TRBJ1-1; TRBD1 might be the D (6 bases). Trimming took 5 bases from V and 6 from J, leaving 19 bases between them. The length of the CDR3 is 15 residues. CDR1 SEHNR and CDR2 FQNEAQ come from the germline V gene (reference sequence).

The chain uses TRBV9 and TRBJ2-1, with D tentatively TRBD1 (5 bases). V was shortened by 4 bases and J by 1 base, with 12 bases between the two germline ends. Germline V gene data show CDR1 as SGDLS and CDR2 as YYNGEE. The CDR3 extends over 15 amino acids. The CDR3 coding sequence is TGTGCCAGCAGCCCTTCAGGGCTTTCCTACAATGAGCAGTTCTTC. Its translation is CASSPSGLSYNEQFF.

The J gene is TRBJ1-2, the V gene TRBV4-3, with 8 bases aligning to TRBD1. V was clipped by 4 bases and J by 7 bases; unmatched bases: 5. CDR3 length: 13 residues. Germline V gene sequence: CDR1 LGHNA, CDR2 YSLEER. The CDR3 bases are TGCGCCAGCAGCCCCCGCAGGGGGCTTGGCTACACCTTC. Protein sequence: CASSPRRGLGYTF.

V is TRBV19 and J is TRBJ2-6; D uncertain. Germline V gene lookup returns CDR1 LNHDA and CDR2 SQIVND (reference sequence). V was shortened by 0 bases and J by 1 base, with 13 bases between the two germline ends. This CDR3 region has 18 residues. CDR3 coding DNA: TGTGCCAGTAGTATAGATCTGAACGGTATTTCTGGGGCCAACGTCCTGACTTTC. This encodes CASSIDLNGISGANVLTF.

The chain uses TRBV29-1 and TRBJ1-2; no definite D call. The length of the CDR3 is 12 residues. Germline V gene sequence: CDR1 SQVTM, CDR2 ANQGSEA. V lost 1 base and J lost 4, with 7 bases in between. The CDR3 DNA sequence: TGCAGCGTTGAAGGTAGTCGCTATGGCTACACCTTC. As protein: CSVEGSRYGYTF. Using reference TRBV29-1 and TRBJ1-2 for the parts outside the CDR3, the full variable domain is SAVISQKPSRDICQRGTSLTIQCQVDSQVTMMFWYRQQPGQSLTLIATANQGSEATYESGFVIDKFPISRPNLTFSTLTVSNMSPEDSSIYLCSVEGSRYGYTFGSGTRLTVV.

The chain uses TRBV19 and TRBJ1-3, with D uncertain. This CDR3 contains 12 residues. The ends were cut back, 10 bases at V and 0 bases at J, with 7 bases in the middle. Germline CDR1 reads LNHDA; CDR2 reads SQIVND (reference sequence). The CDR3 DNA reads TGTGCCACCCAACTCTCTGGAAACACCATATATTTT. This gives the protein CATQLSGNTIYF. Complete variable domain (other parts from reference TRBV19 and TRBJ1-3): DGGITQSPKYLFRKEGQNVTLSCEQNLNHDAMYWYRQDPGQGLRLIYYSQIVNDFQKGDIAEGYSVSREKKESFPLTVTSAQKNPTAFYLCATQLSGNTIYFGEGSWLTVV.

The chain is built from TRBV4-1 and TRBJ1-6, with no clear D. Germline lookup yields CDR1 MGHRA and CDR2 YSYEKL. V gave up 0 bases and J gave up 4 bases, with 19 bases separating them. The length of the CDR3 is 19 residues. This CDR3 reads CASSQDRFGSSFYNSPLHF. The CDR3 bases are TGCGCCAGCAGCCAAGATAGATTCGGGTCTAGTTTTTATAATTCACCCCTCCACTTT.

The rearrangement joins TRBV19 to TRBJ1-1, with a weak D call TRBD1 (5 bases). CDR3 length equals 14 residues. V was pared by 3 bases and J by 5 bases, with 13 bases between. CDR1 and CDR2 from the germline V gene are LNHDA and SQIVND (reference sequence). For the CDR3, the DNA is TGTGCCAGTAGTATCGATGCAGGGTCGACTGAAGCTTTCTTT. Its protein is CASSIDAGSTEAFF.

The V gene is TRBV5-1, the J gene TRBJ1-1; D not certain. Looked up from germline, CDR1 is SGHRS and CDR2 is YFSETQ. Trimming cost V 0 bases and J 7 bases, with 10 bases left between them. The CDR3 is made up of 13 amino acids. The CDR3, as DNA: TGCGCCAGCAGCTTGGCGACGTACAGTGAAGCTTTCTTT. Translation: CASSLATYSEAFF.

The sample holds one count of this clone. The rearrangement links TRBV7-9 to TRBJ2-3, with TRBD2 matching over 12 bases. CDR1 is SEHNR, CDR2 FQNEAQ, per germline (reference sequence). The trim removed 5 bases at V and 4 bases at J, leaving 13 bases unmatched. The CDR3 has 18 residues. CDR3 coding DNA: TGTGCCAGCAGCCCCGGGACTAGCGGGCTGGGAGTACCAGATACGCAGTATTTT. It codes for CASSPGTSGLGVPDTQYF. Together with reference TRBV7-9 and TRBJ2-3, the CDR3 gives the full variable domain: DTGVSQNPRHKITKRGQNVTFRCDPISEHNRLYWYRQTLGQGPEFLTYFQNEAQLEKSRLLSDRFSAERPKGSFSTLEIQRTEQGDSAMYLCASSPGTSGLGVPDTQYFGPGTRLTVL.

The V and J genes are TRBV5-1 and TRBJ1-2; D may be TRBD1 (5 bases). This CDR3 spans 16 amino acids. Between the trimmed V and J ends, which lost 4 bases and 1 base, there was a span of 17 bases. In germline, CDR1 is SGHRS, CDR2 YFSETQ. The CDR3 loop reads CASSLQADTRNYGYTF. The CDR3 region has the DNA TGCGCCAGCAGCCTACAGGCGGACACCCGTAACTATGGCTACACCTTC.

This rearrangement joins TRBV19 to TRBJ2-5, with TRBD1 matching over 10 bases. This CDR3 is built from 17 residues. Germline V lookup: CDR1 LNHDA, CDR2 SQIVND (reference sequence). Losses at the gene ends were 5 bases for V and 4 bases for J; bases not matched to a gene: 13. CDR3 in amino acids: CASSANRGQGIGETQYF. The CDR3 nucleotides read TGTGCCAGTAGTGCGAACCGGGGACAGGGGATAGGAGAGACCCAGTACTTC.

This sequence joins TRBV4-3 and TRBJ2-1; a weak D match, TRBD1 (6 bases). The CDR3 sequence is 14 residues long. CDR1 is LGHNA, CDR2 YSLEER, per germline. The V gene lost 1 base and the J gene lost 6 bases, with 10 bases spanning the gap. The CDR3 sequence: CASSQAPGANEQFF. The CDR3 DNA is TGCGCCAGCAGCCAAGCACCAGGGGCCAATGAGCAGTTCTTC.

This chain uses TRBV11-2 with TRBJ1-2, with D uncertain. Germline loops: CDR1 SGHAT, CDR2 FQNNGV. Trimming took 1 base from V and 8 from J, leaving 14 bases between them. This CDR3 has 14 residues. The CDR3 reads CASSLVASGGGYTF. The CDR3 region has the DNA TGTGCCAGCAGCTTAGTGGCCAGCGGAGGGGGCTACACCTTC.

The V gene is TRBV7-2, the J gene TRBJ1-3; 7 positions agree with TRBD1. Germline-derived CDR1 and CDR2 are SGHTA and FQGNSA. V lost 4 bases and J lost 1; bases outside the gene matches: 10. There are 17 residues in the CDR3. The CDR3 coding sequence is TGTGCCAGCAGCTACACCGGACAGGTTGGATCTGGAAACACCATATATTTT. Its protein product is CASSYTGQVGSGNTIYF. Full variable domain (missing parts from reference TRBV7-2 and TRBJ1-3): GAGVSQSPSNKVTEKGKDVELRCDPISGHTALYWYRQSLGQGLEFLIYFQGNSAPDKSGLPSDRFSAERTGGSVSTLTIQRTQQEDSAVYLCASSYTGQVGSGNTIYFGEGSWLTVV.

CDR3 residues: CACVRESYEQYF. The CDR3 nucleotides read TGTGCCTGTGTCCGGGAATCCTACGAGCAGTACTTC. The rearrangement links TRBV30 to TRBJ2-7; possible D gene TRBD2, 5 bases. The ends were cut back, 6 bases at V and 1 base at J, with 10 bases in the middle. Germline V CDR1 and CDR2: GTSNPN, SVGIG (reference sequence). The CDR3 covers 12 residues.